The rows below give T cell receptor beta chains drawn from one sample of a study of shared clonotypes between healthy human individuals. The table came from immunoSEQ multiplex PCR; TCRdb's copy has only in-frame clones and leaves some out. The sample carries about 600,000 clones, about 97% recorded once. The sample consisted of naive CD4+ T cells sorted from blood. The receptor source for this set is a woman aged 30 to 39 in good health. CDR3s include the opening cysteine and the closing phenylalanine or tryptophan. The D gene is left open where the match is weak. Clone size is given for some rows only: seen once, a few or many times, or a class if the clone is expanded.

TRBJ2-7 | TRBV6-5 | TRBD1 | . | CASSTPDRLSYEQYF | TGTGCCAGCAGTACGCCGGACAGGCTCTCCTACGAGCAGTACTTC
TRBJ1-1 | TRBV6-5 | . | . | CASSYSVMGFNTEAFF | TGTGCCAGCAGTTACTCGGTTATGGGATTTAACACTGAAGCTTTCTTT
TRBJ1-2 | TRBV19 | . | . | CASSAPDYGYTF | TGTGCCAGTAGCGCTCCCGACTATGGCTACACCTTC
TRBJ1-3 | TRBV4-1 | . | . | CASSQPTGKTGNTIYF | TGCGCCAGCAGCCAACCTACAGGGAAAACCGGAAACACCATATATTTT
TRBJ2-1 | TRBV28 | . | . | CASSFRGESSYNEQFF | TGTGCCAGCAGTTTCAGGGGCGAGAGCTCCTACAATGAGCAGTTCTTC
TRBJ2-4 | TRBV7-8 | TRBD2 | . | CASSSDRGTSGSRNIQYF | TGTGCCAGCAGCTCCGACAGGGGGACTAGCGGGAGCAGAAACATTCAGTACTTC
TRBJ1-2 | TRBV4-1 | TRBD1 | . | CASSGPGQGYGYTF | TGCGCCAGCAGCGGACCGGGACAGGGCTATGGCTACACCTTC
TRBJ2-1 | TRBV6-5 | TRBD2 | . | CASSYQLAGARNEQFF | TGTGCCAGCAGTTACCAACTAGCGGGAGCACGTAATGAGCAGTTCTTC
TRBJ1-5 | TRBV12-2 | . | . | CASRTRDREISNQPQHF | TGTGCAAGTCGCACGCGGGACCGAGAGATTAGCAATCAGCCCCAGCATTTT
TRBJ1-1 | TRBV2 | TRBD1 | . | CASSELGQGGTEAFF | TGTGCCAGCAGTGAATTAGGACAGGGAGGGACTGAAGCTTTCTTT
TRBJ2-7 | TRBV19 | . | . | CASSSRDHEQYF | TGTGCCAGTAGCTCCCGGGACCACGAGCAGTACTTC
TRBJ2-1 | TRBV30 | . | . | CAWSPDRHNEQFF | TGTGCCTGGAGTCCCGACCGTCACAATGAGCAGTTCTTC
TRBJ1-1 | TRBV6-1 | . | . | CASIELRAIEAFF | TGTGCCAGCATCGAACTCAGGGCCATTGAAGCTTTCTTT
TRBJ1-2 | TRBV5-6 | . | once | CASSLAGQYPHYGYTF | TGTGCCAGCAGCTTGGCAGGCCAATATCCTCACTATGGCTACACCTTC
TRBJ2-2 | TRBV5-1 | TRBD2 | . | CASSLALGRANTGELFF | TGCGCCAGCAGCTTGGCCCTAGGGAGGGCGAACACCGGGGAGCTGTTTTTT
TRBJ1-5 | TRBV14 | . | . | CASSQDKGKREQPQHF | TGTGCCAGCAGCCAAGATAAGGGAAAAAGGGAACAGCCCCAGCATTTT